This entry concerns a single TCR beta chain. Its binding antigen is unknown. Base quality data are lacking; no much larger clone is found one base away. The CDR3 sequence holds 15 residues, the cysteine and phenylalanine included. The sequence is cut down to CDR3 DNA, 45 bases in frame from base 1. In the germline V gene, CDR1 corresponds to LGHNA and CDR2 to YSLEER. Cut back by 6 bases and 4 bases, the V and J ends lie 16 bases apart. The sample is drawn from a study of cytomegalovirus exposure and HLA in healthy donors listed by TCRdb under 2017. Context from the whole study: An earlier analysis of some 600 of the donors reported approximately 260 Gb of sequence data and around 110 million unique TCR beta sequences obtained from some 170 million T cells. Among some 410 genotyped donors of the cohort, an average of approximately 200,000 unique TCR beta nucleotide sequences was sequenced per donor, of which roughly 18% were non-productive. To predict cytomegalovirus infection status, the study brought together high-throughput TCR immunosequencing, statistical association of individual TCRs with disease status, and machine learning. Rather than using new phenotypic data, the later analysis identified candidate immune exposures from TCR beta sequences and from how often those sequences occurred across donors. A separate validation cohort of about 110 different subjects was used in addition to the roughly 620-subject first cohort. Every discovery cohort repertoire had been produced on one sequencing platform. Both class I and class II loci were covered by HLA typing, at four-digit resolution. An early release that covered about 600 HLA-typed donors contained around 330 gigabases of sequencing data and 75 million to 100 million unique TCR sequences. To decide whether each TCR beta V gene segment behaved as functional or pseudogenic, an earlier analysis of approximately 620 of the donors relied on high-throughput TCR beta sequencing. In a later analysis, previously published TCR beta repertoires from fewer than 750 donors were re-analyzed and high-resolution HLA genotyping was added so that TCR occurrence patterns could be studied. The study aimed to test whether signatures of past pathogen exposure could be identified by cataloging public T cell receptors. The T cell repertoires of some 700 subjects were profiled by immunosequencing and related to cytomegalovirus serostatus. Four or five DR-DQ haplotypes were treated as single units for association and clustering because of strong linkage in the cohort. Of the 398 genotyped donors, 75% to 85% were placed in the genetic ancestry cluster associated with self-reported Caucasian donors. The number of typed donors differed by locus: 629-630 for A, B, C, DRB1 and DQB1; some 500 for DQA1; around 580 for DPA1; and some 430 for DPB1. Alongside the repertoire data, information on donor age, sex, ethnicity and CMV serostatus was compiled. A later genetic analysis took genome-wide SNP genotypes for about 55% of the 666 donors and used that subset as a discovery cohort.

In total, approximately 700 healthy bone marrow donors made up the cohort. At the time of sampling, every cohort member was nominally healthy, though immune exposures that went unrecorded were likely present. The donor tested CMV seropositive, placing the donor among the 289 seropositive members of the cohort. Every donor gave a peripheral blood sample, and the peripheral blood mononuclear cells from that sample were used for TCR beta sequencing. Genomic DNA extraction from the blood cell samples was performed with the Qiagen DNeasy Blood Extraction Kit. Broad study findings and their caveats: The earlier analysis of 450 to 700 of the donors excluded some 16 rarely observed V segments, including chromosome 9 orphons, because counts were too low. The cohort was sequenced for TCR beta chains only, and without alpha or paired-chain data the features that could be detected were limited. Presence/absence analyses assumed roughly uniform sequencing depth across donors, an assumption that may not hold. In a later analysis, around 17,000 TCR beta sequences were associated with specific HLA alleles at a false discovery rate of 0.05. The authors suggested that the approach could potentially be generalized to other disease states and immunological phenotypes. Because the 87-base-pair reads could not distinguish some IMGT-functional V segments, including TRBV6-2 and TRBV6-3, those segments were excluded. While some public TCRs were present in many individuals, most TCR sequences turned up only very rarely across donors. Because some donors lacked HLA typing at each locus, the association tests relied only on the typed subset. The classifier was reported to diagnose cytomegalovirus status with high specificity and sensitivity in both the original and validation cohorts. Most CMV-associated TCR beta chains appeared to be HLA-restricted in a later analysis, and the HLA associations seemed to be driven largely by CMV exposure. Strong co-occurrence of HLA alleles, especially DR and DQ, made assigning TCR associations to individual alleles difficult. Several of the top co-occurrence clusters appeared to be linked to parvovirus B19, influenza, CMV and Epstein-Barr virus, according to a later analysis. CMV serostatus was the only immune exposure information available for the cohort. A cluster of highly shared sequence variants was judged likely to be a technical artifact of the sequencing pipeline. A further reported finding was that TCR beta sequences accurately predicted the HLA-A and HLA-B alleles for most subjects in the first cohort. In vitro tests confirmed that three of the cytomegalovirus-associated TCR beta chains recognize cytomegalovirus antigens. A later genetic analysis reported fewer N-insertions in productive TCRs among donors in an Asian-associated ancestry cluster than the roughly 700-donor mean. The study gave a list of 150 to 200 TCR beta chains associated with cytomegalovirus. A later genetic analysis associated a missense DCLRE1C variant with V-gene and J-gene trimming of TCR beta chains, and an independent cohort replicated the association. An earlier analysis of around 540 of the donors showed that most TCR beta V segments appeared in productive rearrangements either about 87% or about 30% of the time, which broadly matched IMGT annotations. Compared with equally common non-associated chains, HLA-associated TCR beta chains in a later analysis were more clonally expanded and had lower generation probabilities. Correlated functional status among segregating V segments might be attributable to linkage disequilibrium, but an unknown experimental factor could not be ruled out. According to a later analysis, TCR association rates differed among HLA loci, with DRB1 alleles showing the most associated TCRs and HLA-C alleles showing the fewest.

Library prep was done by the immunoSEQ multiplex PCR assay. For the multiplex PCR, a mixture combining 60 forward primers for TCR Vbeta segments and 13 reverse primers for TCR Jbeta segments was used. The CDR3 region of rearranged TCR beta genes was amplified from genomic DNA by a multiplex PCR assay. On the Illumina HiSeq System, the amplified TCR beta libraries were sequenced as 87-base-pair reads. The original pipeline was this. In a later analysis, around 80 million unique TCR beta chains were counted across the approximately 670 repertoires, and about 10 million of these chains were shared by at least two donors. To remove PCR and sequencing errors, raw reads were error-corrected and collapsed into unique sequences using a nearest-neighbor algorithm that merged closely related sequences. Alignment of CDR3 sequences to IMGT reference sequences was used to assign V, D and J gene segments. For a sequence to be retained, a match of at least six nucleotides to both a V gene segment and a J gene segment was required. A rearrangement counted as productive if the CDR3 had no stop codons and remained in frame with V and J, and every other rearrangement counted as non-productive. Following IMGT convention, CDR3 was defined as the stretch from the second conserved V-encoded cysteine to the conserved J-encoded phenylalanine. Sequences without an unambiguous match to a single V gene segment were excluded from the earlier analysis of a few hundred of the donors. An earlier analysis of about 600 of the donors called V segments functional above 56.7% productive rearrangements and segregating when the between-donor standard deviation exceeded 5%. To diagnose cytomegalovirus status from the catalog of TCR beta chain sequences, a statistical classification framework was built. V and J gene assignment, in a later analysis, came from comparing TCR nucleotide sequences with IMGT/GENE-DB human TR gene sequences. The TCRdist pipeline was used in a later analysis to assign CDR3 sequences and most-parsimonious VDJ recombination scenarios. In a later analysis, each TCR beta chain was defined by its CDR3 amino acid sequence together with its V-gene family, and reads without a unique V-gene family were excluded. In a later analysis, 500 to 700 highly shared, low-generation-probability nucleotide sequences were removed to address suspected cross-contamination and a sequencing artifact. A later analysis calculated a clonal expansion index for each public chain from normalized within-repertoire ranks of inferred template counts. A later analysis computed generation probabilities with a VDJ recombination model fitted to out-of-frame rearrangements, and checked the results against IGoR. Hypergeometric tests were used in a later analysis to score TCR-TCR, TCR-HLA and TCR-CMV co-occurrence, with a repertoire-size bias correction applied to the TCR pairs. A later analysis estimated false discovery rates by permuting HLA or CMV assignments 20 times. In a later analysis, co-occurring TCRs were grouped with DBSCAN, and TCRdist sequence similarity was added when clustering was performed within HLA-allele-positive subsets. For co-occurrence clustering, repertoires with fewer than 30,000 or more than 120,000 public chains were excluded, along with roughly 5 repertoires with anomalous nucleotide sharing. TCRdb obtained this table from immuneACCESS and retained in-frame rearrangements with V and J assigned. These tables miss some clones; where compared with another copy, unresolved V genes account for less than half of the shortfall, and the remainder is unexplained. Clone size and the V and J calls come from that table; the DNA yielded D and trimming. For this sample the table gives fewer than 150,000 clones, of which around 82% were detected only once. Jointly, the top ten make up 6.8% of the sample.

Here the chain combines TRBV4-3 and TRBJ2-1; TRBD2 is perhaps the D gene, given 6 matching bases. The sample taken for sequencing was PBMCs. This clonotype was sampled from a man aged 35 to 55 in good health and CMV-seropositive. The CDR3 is CASSLGQGGYNEQFF. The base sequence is TGCGCCAGCAGTCTCGGGCAGGGAGGATACAATGAGCAGTTCTTC.